Presented here are 31 T cell receptor beta chains from one specimen sequenced in a study of blood T cell repertoires in COVID-19 (dated by TCRdb to 2018 to 2021). To prepare the library, the immunoSEQ multiplex PCR assay was applied. TCRdb re-hosts the immuneACCESS table, in-frame sequences only. Its copies lack some clones; in the studies checked, an unresolved V gene accounts for under half of them, and the cause for the rest is not known. The sample table contains some 180,000 clones; only one count was recorded for 80% to 85% of them. The top ten constitute roughly 3.1% of the sample. Sequencing was performed on PBMCs or T cells enriched from blood (not recorded which). These receptors all stem from a woman between 25 and 40 years old who had been exposed to COVID-19.

V usage is TRBV18 and J usage is TRBJ2-7; 7 bases are a match to TRBD2. V was clipped by 0 bases and J by 3 bases; unmatched bases: 5. The CDR3 runs 15 residues. CDR1 KGHSH and CDR2 LQKENI come from the germline V gene. As DNA, the CDR3 is TGTGCCAGCTCACCACCGGTGGTAGCGGGCTACGAGCAGTACTTC. It yields the protein CASSPPVVAGYEQYF.

J is TRBJ2-4 and V is TRBV6-1; TRBD2 might be the D (6 bases). The V gene lost 2 bases and the J gene lost 6 bases, with 23 bases spanning the gap. Germline loops: CDR1 MNHNS, CDR2 SASEGT. There are 18 residues in the CDR3. The CDR3, as DNA: TGTGCCAGCAGTGAAATTCAGGGCGTCTTAAGGGGAGGAAACATTCAGTACTTC. This translates into CASSEIQGVLRGGNIQYF.

The V gene is TRBV19, the J gene TRBJ1-1; 12 nucleotides match TRBD1. V trimming: 4 bases; J trimming: 4 bases; junction bases outside the gene matches: 16. The CDR3 is made up of 19 amino acids. Per germline, CDR1 LNHDA and CDR2 SQIVND (reference sequence). CDR3 residues: CASSSGPGQGAWEGTEAFF. CDR3 nucleotide sequence: TGTGCCAGTAGTAGCGGACCGGGACAGGGGGCCTGGGAAGGCACTGAAGCTTTCTTT. The full variable domain, in which reference TRBV19 and TRBJ1-1 provide the parts outside the CDR3, is DGGITQSPKYLFRKEGQNVTLSCEQNLNHDAMYWYRQDPGQGLRLIYYSQIVNDFQKGDIAEGYSVSREKKESFPLTVTSAQKNPTAFYLCASSSGPGQGAWEGTEAFFGQGTRLTVV.

This clone showed up just a few times. The chain joins TRBV19 to TRBJ2-1, with D unclear. V shed 3 bases and J shed 8 bases, with 5 bases lying between them. The germline gives CDR1 LNHDA, CDR2 SQIVND (reference sequence). This CDR3 is built from 11 residues. The CDR3: CASSIRYEQFF. DNA for the CDR3: TGTGCCAGTAGTATCCGGTATGAGCAGTTCTTC.

This rearrangement joins TRBV6-2 or TRBV6-3 to TRBJ2-7; TRBD2 matches 9 bases. Germline-derived CDR1 and CDR2 are MNHEY and SVGEGT. J lost 4 bases, V lost 4 bases, and 5 bases had no gene match. The CDR3 length is 14 residues. This CDR3 reads CASSSPSGEYEQYF. DNA for the CDR3: TGTGCCAGCAGTTCCCCTAGCGGGGAATACGAGCAGTACTTC.

This clone was picked up one time. The J gene is TRBJ1-3, the V gene TRBV9, with a possible D match to TRBD1 (5 bases). The CDR3 sequence is 14 residues long. Germline lookup yields CDR1 SGDLS and CDR2 YYNGEE. The ends were cut back, 2 bases at V and 6 bases at J, with 12 bases in the middle. Here the CDR3 reads CASSVFLGENTIYF. The DNA of the CDR3 is TGTGCCAGCAGCGTTTTCTTAGGGGAAAACACCATATATTTT.

The CDR3 loop is CASSPDRGSFYGYTF. CDR3 in DNA: TGCGCCAGCAGCCCCGACAGGGGGAGTTTCTATGGCTACACCTTC. The V call is TRBV4-1, the J call TRBJ1-2; TRBD1 agrees at 9 bases. There are 15 residues in the CDR3. V shed 4 bases, J shed 4 bases, and the junction held 7 bases outside the gene matches. From germline, CDR1 is MGHRA and CDR2 YSYEKL.

The V call is TRBV18, the J call TRBJ1-2, with 7 bases identical to TRBD1. Germline CDR1 reads KGHSH; CDR2 reads LQKENI. This CDR3 has 14 residues. V was pared by 6 bases and J by 4 bases, with 8 bases of the junction left unmatched. CDR3 amino acids: CASSPQGVTYGYTF. CDR3 nucleotides: TGTGCCAGCTCCCCTCAGGGGGTTACCTATGGCTACACCTTC.

J is TRBJ2-6 and V is TRBV5-1; D may be TRBD1 (6 bases). Germline V gene data show CDR1 as SGHRS and CDR2 as YFSETQ. CDR3 length: 20 residues. Trimming removed 4 bases at V and 0 bases at J, with 23 bases between. CDR3: CASSVQGFGGGGSGANVLTF. CDR3 bases: TGCGCCAGCAGCGTACAGGGATTCGGAGGCGGAGGCTCTGGGGCCAACGTCCTGACTTTC.

Here the CDR3 reads CASSVAAYGSPQPQHF. The DNA of the CDR3 is TGTGCCAGCAGCGTGGCGGCCTACGGGTCACCACAGCCCCAGCATTTT. The chain has TRBV5-6 and TRBJ1-5; D gene unclear. The ends were cut back, 4 bases at V and 7 bases at J, with 21 bases in the middle. This CDR3 region has 16 residues. The germline V gene has CDR1 SGHDT and CDR2 YYEEEE.

The rearrangement joins TRBV2 to TRBJ2-1, with TRBD2 identical over 11 bases. V was pared by 2 bases and J by 3 bases, with 9 bases of the junction left unmatched. Looked up from germline, CDR1 is SNHLY and CDR2 is FYNNEI. The CDR3 has 18 residues. The CDR3 is CASSEPVSGGEIYNEQFF. The CDR3 bases are TGTGCCAGCAGTGAACCCGTTAGCGGGGGGGAAATCTACAATGAGCAGTTCTTC.

The chain carries TRBV15 and TRBJ2-1, with TRBD1 identical over 8 bases. The germline gives CDR1 LNHNV, CDR2 YYDKDF (reference sequence). This CDR3 contains 16 residues. Unmatched junction bases numbered 8, after V lost 0 bases and J lost 7 bases. CDR3 sequence reads: CATSRETGASFNEQFF. In DNA, the CDR3 is TGTGCCACCAGCAGAGAGACAGGGGCTTCATTTAATGAGCAGTTCTTC.

This rearrangement joins TRBV19 to TRBJ2-2; TRBD1 agrees at 8 bases. Germline V gene lookup returns CDR1 LNHDA and CDR2 SQIVND (reference sequence). The CDR3 totals 16 residues. V trimming: 5 bases; J trimming: 4 bases; junction bases outside the gene matches: 9. The chain's CDR3 is CASSSPRGQGTGELFF. The CDR3, as DNA: TGTGCCAGTAGTTCTCCCAGGGGGCAGGGCACCGGGGAGCTGTTTTTT.

This clone was observed a handful of times. V is TRBV11-2 and J is TRBJ1-3; D possibly corresponds to TRBD1 (6 bases). The CDR3 is 16 residues long. V was trimmed by 3 bases and J by 0 bases, leaving 12 bases between them. In germline, CDR1 is SGHAT, CDR2 FQNNGV. This CDR3 reads CASSFRQENSGNTIYF. CDR3 DNA: TGTGCCAGCAGCTTTAGACAGGAAAACTCTGGAAACACCATATATTTT.

This chain links TRBV11-2 with TRBJ2-7; tentatively, D is TRBD1 (6 bases). CDR1 SGHAT and CDR2 FQNNGV come from the germline V gene. The CDR3 spans 15 residues. V was shortened by 1 base and J by 1 base, with 11 bases between the two germline ends. For the CDR3, the DNA is TGTGCCAGCAGCTTAGCTCCCGACAGGTCCTACGAGCAGTACTTC. Translating it yields CASSLAPDRSYEQYF.

The J gene is TRBJ2-5, the V gene TRBV14; 8 bases line up with TRBD1. With V trimmed by 4 bases and J by 2 bases, 6 bases remained unmatched. The CDR3 is 15 residues long. Germline CDR1 and CDR2: SGHDN and FVKESK. The DNA for the CDR3 is TGTGCCAGCAGCCCTCGGACAGGGCGGCAAGAGACCCAGTACTTC. Its protein is CASSPRTGRQETQYF. Using reference TRBV14 and TRBJ2-5 for the parts outside the CDR3, the full variable domain is EAGVTQFPSHSVIEKGQTVTLRCDPISGHDNLYWYRRVMGKEIKFLLHFVKESKQDESGMPNNRFLAERTGGTYSTLKVQPAELEDSGVYFCASSPRTGRQETQYFGPGTRLLVL.

The rearrangement links TRBV6-2 or TRBV6-3 to TRBJ2-1; 10 nucleotides align to TRBD2. The V and J ends lost 4 bases and 7 bases, in that order; junction bases with no gene match: 25. Germline lookup yields CDR1 MNHEY and CDR2 SVGEGT. This CDR3 has 21 residues. DNA of the CDR3: TGTGCCAGCAGTTCCGACCTTAAGCGGGGGGGCCGTCGGGCTAAGAATAATGAGCAGTTCTTC. Its translation is CASSSDLKRGGRRAKNNEQFF.

This clone was observed a single time. The CDR3 DNA reads TGTGCCAGTAGTGCCGTGCCCGGGAGGGGCTACACCTTC. Residues: CASSAVPGRGYTF. This chain joins TRBV19 and TRBJ1-2, with unresolved D. The CDR3 consists of 13 residues. V lost 5 bases and J 8 bases, leaving 15 bases between the germline ends. In germline, CDR1 is LNHDA, CDR2 SQIVND (reference sequence).

Only a few counts were recorded for this clone. The genes are TRBV29-1 and TRBJ1-3; 7 bases align to TRBD1. The CDR3 consists of 14 residues. V lost 7 bases and J lost 0; bases outside the gene matches: 6. Germline lookup yields CDR1 SQVTM and CDR2 ANQGSEA. This chain's CDR3 is CSGPRGVSGNTIYF. CDR3 nucleotides: TGCAGCGGCCCCAGGGGGGTCTCTGGAAACACCATATATTTT.

The rearrangement joins TRBV27 to TRBJ1-6; D uncertain. Looked up from germline, CDR1 is MNHEY and CDR2 is SMNVEV (reference sequence). The CDR3 sequence is 13 residues long. The germline V and J ends were trimmed by 1 base and 8 bases, with 6 bases remaining between them. CDR3 in DNA: TGTGCCAGCAGTTTATACGTAGATTCACCCCTCCACTTT. It translates to CASSLYVDSPLHF.

The rearrangement links TRBV30 to TRBJ2-6; D remains ambiguous. Per the germline V gene, CDR1 is GTSNPN and CDR2 is SVGIG (reference sequence). This CDR3 comprises 16 residues. Trimming pared 1 base from V and 0 bases from J, leaving 10 bases between. This chain's CDR3 is CAWSGTAFSGANVLTF. The CDR3 region has the DNA TGTGCCTGGAGTGGTACAGCCTTCTCTGGGGCCAACGTCCTGACTTTC.

This chain uses TRBV19 with TRBJ1-5; D ambiguous. Germline values: CDR1 LNHDA, CDR2 SQIVND (reference sequence). The CDR3 totals 12 residues. V was shortened by 4 bases and J by 3 bases, with 4 bases between the two germline ends. The CDR3 reads CASSTYNQPQHF. The DNA of the CDR3 is TGTGCCAGTAGTACCTACAATCAGCCCCAGCATTTT. The whole variable domain, remainder taken from reference TRBV19 and TRBJ1-5, is DGGITQSPKYLFRKEGQNVTLSCEQNLNHDAMYWYRQDPGQGLRLIYYSQIVNDFQKGDIAEGYSVSREKKESFPLTVTSAQKNPTAFYLCASSTYNQPQHFGDGTRLSIL.

This clone was counted a few times. This chain links TRBV5-1 with TRBJ1-1; no definite D call. Germline values: CDR1 SGHRS, CDR2 YFSETQ. The ends were cut back, 4 bases at V and 4 bases at J, with 14 bases in the middle. This CDR3 has 14 residues. CDR3 region: CASSDGPGGTEAFF. As DNA, the CDR3 is TGCGCCAGCAGCGATGGTCCGGGTGGCACTGAAGCTTTCTTT.

The genes are TRBV9 and TRBJ2-3; possibly TRBD1 for D (5 bases). Germline CDR1 is SGDLS and CDR2 is YYNGEE. The CDR3 runs 15 residues. With 3 bases removed from V and 1 base from J, the gap between germline ends came to 12 bases. CDR3 in DNA: TGTGCCAGCAGCGCCGTAGGGGCCCGCACAGATACGCAGTATTTT. Its protein product is CASSAVGARTDTQYF.

Concerning this clone: A clone one base away is much larger, so this may be a read error. The same CDR3 is also encoded by other DNA sequences in this sample. V gene TRBV2 combines with J gene TRBJ2-5; 7 bases map to TRBD2. Trimming took 10 bases from V and 5 from J; bases not matched to a gene: 10. This CDR3 contains 13 residues. In germline, CDR1 is SNHLY, CDR2 FYNNEI. The CDR3 DNA is TGTGCCAACTCTTGGGGGGGTGAGGAGACCCAGTACTTC. Its translation is CANSWGGEETQYF.

V usage is TRBV6-6 and J usage is TRBJ1-3, with TRBD1 identical over 7 bases. The V gene end was trimmed by 4 bases and the J gene end by 7 bases; junction bases not matched to a gene: 7. Germline lookup yields CDR1 MNHNY and CDR2 SVGAGI (reference sequence). The CDR3 totals 14 residues. The CDR3 here is CASSSLDRENTIYF. As DNA, the CDR3 is TGTGCCAGCAGTTCGCTCGACAGGGAGAACACCATATATTTT.

This clone was observed a single time. The CDR3 DNA follows: TGTGCCAGCAGTGAGAGTCAAAGCCTAGGAGATACGCAGTATTTT. It encodes CASSESQSLGDTQYF. The chain links TRBV2 to TRBJ2-3; D is unresolved. Germline CDR1 reads SNHLY; CDR2 reads FYNNEI. CDR3 length: 15 amino acids. Trimming took off 3 bases at V and 5 bases at J, with 15 bases between the two ends.

The rearrangement joins TRBV4-1 to TRBJ1-1; 11 bases map to TRBD1. This CDR3 contains 19 residues. CDR1 MGHRA and CDR2 YSYEKL come from the germline V gene. After removal of 0 bases from V and 0 bases from J, the junction contained 9 bases not matched to a gene. In nucleotides, the CDR3 is TGCGCCAGCAGCCAAGACGGGGACAGGGGGGAGGGAATGAACACTGAAGCTTTCTTT. It translates to CASSQDGDRGEGMNTEAFF.

This clone showed up just a few times. V gene TRBV2 combines with J gene TRBJ2-1, with 10 positions matching TRBD2. This CDR3 is built from 17 residues. Germline assignment: CDR1 SNHLY and CDR2 FYNNEI. The junction had 12 bases not matched to a gene; V was cut back by 6 bases and J by 4 bases. CDR3 DNA: TGTGCCAGCAGGGGTACTACCGGGACTAGCGTATACAATGAGCAGTTCTTC. It codes for CASRGTTGTSVYNEQFF.

This clone was observed a handful of times. The chain has TRBV6-5 and TRBJ1-1; TRBD1 agrees at 8 bases. From germline, CDR1 is MNHEY and CDR2 SVGAGI. Trimming removed 4 bases from V and 4 bases from J; junction bases left unmatched: 8. The CDR3 covers 15 residues. The CDR3 reads CASSSDRGSLTEAFF. CDR3 nucleotides: TGTGCCAGCAGTTCAGACAGGGGTTCTCTCACTGAAGCTTTCTTT.

V gene TRBV6-2 or TRBV6-3 combines with J gene TRBJ1-2, with 9 bases matching TRBD1. Germline values: CDR1 MNHEY, CDR2 SVGEGT. This CDR3 is built from 15 residues. Unmatched junction bases numbered 5, after V lost 0 bases and J lost 6 bases. Here the CDR3 DNA reads TGTGCCAGCAGTTACTCGGGGACAGGGTTGGATGGCTACACCTTC. Amino acids: CASSYSGTGLDGYTF.